This entry lists 4 T cell receptor beta chains sequenced from one sample in a study of regulatory T cells in long-lasting Graves disease. The time point here: persistent/refractory GD, antithyroid drugs over 5 years with positive TRAb. Construction of the TCR library relied on RNA isolated from PBMCs. Construction of TCR beta libraries relied on iRepertoire HTBI primers and on Arm-PCR targeting CDR3 regions. TCRdb called the multiplex PCR reads again in MiXCR, with one record for every CDR3 protein. The sample carries hundreds of thousands of distinct CDR3 sequences, 30% recorded once. The source was peripheral blood mononuclear cells (PBMCs), collected when the disease was refractory, from a patient treated with antithyroid drugs. The receptors were sampled from a female donor with Graves disease.

The V gene is TRBV5-1, the J gene TRBJ2-7; the match to TRBD2 covers 11 bases. CDR1 and CDR2 from the germline V gene are SGHRS and YFSETQ. V dropped 0 bases and J dropped 2; count of bases not matched to a gene: 7. CDR3 length: 17 residues. CDR3 in amino acids: CASSLGLAGKGTYEQYF. In DNA, the CDR3 is TGCGCCAGCAGCTTGGGACTAGCGGGAAAGGGGACCTACGAGCAGTACTTC.

Worth noting for this clonotype: At one end, the junction sequence differs from germline, possibly due to a read error. V usage is TRBV7-8 and J usage is TRBJ1-3; no reliable D call. This CDR3 contains 13 residues. From germline, CDR1 is SGHVS and CDR2 FQNEAQ. CDR3 DNA sequence: TGTGCCAGCAGCTTAGGTTATGGAAGCACCATATATTTT. Residues: CASSLGYGSTIYF.

This chain links TRBV6-1 with TRBJ2-7; 7 bases fit TRBD1. V shed 5 bases and J 6 bases; nucleotides not matched to a gene: 4. Germline CDR1 reads MNHNS; CDR2 reads SASEGT. The length of the CDR3 is 12 residues. The CDR3 region is CASSRQGFEQYF. The CDR3 DNA is TGTGCCAGCAGTAGACAGGGATTCGAGCAGTACTTC.

V usage is TRBV13 and J usage is TRBJ2-1; the D gene is possibly TRBD2 (5 bases). CDR1 is PRHDT and CDR2 is FYEKMQ in the germline V gene (reference sequence). With 4 bases removed from V and 3 bases from J, the gap between germline ends came to 16 bases. CDR3 size: 16 residues. The CDR3 loop reads CASSSSIGLSYNEQFF. CDR3 coding DNA: TGTGCCAGCAGCTCCTCGATAGGACTTAGCTACAATGAGCAGTTCTTC. Full variable domain (rest looked up from reference TRBV13 and TRBJ2-1): AAGVIQSPRHLIKEKRETATLKCYPIPRHDTVYWYQQGPGQDPQFLISFYEKMQSDKGSIPDRFSAQQFSDYHSELNMSSLELGDSALYFCASSSSIGLSYNEQFFGPGTRLTVL.